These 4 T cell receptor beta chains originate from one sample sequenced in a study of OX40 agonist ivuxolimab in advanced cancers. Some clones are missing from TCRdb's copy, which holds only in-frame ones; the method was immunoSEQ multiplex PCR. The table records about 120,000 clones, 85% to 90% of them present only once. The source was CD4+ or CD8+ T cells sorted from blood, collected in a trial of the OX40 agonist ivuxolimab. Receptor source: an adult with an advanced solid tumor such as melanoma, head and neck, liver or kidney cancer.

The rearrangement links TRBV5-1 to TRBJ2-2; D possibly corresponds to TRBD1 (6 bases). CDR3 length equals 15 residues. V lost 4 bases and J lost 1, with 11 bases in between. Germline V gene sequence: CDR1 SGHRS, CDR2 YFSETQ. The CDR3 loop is CASSKGGLNTGELFF. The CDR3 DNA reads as TGCGCCAGCAGCAAAGGGGGTTTGAACACCGGGGAGCTGTTTTTT.

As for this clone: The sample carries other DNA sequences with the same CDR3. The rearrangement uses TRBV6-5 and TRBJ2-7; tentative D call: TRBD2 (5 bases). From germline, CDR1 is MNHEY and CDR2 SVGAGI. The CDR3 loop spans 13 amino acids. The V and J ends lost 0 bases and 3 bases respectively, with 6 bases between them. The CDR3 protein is CASSYSRGYEQYF. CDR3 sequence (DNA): TGTGCCAGCAGTTACTCCCGGGGCTACGAGCAGTACTTC.

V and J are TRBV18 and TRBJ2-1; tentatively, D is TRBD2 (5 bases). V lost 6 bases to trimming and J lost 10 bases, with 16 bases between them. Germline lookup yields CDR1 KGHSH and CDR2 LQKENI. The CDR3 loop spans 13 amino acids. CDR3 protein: CASSLAVSREQFF. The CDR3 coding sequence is TGTGCCAGCTCGCTAGCTGTTTCCCGCGAGCAGTTCTTC. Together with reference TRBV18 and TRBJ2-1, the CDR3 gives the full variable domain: NAGVMQNPRHLVRRRGQEARLRCSPMKGHSHVYWYRQLPEEGLKFMVYLQKENIIDESGMPKERFSAEFPKEGPSILRIQQVVRGDSAAYFCASSLAVSREQFFGPGTRLTVL.

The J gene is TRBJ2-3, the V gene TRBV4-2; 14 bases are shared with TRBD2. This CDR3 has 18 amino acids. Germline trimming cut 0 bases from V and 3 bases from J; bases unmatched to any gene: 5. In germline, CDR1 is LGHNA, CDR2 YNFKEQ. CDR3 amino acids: CASSQEPTSGGGTDTQYF. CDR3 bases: TGTGCCAGCAGCCAAGAACCGACTAGCGGGGGGGGGACAGATACGCAGTATTTT.